A selection of T cell receptor beta chains follows, all from one sample in a study of T cells in Graves' hyperthyroidism and ophthalmopathy. TCRdb fed the multiplex PCR reads into MiXCR, producing one record per CDR3 protein. This repertoire shows about 600,000 distinct CDR3 sequences, 12% to 15% found once; its top ten account for around 7%. Sequenced sample: blood. All receptors come from a woman aged 18-30 years with Graves' ophthalmopathy. Each CDR3 is given with its conserved first and last residue. D genes are given only for firm matches. The size entry is marked missing in some rows and otherwise reads once, few, many or a size class.

clone_size d_call j_call v_call cdr3_aa cdr3_nt
many - TRBJ2-7 TRBV5-1 CASGPDREVYEQYF TGCGCCAGCGGACCCGACAGGGAGGTCTACGAGCAGTACTTC
many - TRBJ1-1 TRBV27 CASSLFSAAGTEAFF TGTGCCAGCAGTCTCTTCTCAGCGGCGGGCACTGAAGCTTTCTTT
- - TRBJ2-7 TRBV5-1 CASSFDPGVGEQYF TGCGCCAGCAGCTTTGATCCGGGAGTGGGCGAGCAGTACTTC
few TRBD1 TRBJ2-1 TRBV18 CASSPSRDRGYNEQFF TGTGCCAGCTCACCGTCAAGGGACAGGGGCTACAATGAGCAGTTCTTC
few - TRBJ2-3 TRBV4-2 CASSQDLERHTDTQYF TGTGCCAGCAGCCAAGATCTCGAGCGTCACACAGATACGCAGTATTTT
many - TRBJ2-7 TRBV29-1 CSVLSRSYEQYF TGCAGCGTTCTGTCCAGGTCCTACGAGCAGTACTTC
- TRBD1 TRBJ1-5 TRBV27 CASSLRGGERSQPQHF TGTGCCAGCAGTTTAAGAGGGGGCGAAAGAAGTCAGCCCCAGCATTTT
many TRBD2 TRBJ2-1 TRBV24-1 CATSDLAGGPSNEQFF TGTGCCACCAGTGATCTAGCGGGAGGGCCCTCCAATGAGCAGTTCTTC
many - TRBJ2-1 TRBV2 CASSERWGSGNEQFF TGTGCCAGCAGTGAAAGGTGGGGTTCTGGCAATGAGCAGTTCTTC
- - TRBJ1-2 TRBV28 CATNGSPDYGYTF TGTGCCACAAATGGCAGCCCGGACTATGGCTACACCTTC
many - TRBJ1-5 TRBV2 CASSEQGSNQPQHF TGTGCCAGCAGTGAACAGGGGAGCAATCAGCCCCAGCATTTT